This T cell receptor (beta chain) was recorded in a study of T cell repertoires in cytomegalovirus infection (dated by TCRdb to the late 2010s). Regarding the complete study: The HLA type of each donor mattered for the analysis, because public TCR beta signatures pointed to carriage of CMV infection along with the matching HLA type. Broad study findings and their caveats: In both this cohort and an independent roughly 400-donor cohort, the cumulative frequency of public TCR beta family members distinguished carriers of CMV infection plus the relevant HLA type. The ex vivo response was dominated by HLA-C-restricted CMV-specific TCR beta clonotypes, which also provided the single most frequent clonotype in two of eight donors.

A word on this clonotype: Its antigen is unknown. Base qualities are missing; no much larger clone stands one base away.

For sequencing, an Illumina HiSeq 1500 was employed. TCRdb reanalyzed the raw reads on its own, using fastp at Q25 for trimming and MiXCR for clone calling, and kept in-frame beta chains. Rows with one shared CDR3 protein collapse into an entry with the most common genes and DNA. The sample has roughly 500,000 distinct CDR3 sequences on record, about 11% of them singletons. 10% of the sample rests with the top ten. The CDR3 goes from the cysteine to the phenylalanine over 14 residues. Here the CDR3 DNA is all that survives: 42 bases in frame from base 1. The germline V gene (reference sequence) gives CDR1 as LGHDT and CDR2 as YNNKEL. V is cut by 0 bases and J by 12 bases, and the space between the germline ends is 16 bases.

The V and J segments used are TRBV3-1 and TRBJ2-3; matching of 6 bases hints at TRBD2 as the D gene. The sequencing sample was made of PBMCs. The source is a human donor in good health (CMV status not recorded). Some clones in this sample may be carry-over from other donors' samples. The DNA is TGTGCCAGCAGCCAAGAGGGGTCGCGGGGTGCCCAGTATTTT. This is translated as CASSQEGSRGAQYF.